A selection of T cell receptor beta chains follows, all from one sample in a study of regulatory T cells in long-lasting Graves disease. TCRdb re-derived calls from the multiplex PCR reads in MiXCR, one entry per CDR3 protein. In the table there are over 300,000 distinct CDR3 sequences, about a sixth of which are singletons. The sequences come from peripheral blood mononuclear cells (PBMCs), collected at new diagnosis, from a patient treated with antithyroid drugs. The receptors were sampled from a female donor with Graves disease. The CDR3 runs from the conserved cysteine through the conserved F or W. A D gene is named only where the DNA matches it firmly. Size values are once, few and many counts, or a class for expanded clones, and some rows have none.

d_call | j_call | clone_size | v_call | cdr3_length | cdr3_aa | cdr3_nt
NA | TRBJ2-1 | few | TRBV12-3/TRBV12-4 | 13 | CGISAVEYNEQFF | TGTGGAATCTCAGCGGTAGAATACAATGAGCAGTTCTTC
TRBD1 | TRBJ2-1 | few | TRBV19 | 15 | CATLLRDRYNNEQFF | TGTGCCACCCTACTCCGGGACAGGTACAACAATGAGCAGTTCTTC
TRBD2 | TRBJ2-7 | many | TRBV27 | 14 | CASSRLAGPLEQYF | TGTGCCAGCAGCAGACTAGCGGGACCCCTTGAGCAGTACTTC
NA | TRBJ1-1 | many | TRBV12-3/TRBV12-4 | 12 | CASSKGRGEAFF | TGTGCCAGCAGTAAAGGACGGGGTGAAGCTTTCTTT
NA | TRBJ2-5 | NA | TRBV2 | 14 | CASSESDSLETQYF | TGTGCCAGCAGTGAATCCGATAGCCTGGAGACCCAGTACTTC
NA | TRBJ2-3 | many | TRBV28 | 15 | CASSFSRGATDTQYF | TGTGCCAGCAGTTTTAGCAGGGGCGCAACAGATACGCAGTATTTT
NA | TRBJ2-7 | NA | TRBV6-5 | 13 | CASSYLGDYEQYF | TGTGCCAGCAGTTATCTGGGCGACTACGAGCAGTACTTC
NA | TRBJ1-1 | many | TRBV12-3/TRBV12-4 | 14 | CASSRTDGGTEAFF | TGTGCCAGCAGTAGGACGGACGGGGGCACTGAAGCTTTCTTT
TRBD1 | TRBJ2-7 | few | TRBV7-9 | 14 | CASSSGQENYEQYF | TGTGCCAGCAGCTCGGGACAGGAAAACTACGAGCAGTACTTC
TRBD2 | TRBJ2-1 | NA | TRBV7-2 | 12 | CASSFTSGEQFF | TGTGCCAGCAGCTTCACTAGCGGTGAGCAGTTCTTC
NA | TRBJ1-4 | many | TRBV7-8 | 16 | CASSLVAGTRNEKLFF | TGTGCCAGCAGCTTAGTGGCGGGAACACGAAATGAAAAACTGTTTTTT
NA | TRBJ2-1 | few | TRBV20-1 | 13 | CSAMPGRYNEQFF | TGCAGTGCTATGCCTGGGCGCTACAATGAGCAGTTCTTC
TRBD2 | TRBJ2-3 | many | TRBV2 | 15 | CASRGAGGPEDTQYF | TGTGCCAGCAGGGGGGCGGGAGGGCCCGAAGATACGCAGTATTTT
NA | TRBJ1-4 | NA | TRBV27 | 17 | CASSLEDTAATNEKLFF | TGTGCCAGCAGTTTAGAGGACACGGCTGCAACTAATGAAAAACTGTTTTTT
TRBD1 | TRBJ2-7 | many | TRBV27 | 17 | CASSLLGSGQGSYEQYF | TGTGCCAGCAGTTTATTGGGGTCGGGACAGGGGTCCTACGAGCAGTACTTC
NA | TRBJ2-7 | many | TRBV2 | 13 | CASIRTSSYEQYF | TGTGCCAGCATCCGGACGTCCTCCTACGAGCAGTACTTC
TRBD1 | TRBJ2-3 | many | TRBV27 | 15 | CASSLGTGGPDTQYF | TGTGCCAGCAGTTTGGGGACAGGGGGCCCAGATACGCAGTATTTT
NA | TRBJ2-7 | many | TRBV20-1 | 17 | CSARGLGGAAISYEQYF | TGCAGTGCTAGGGGGTTGGGGGGGGCGGCCATCTCCTACGAGCAGTACTTC
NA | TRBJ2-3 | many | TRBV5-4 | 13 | CASSPLGTDTQYF | TGTGCCAGCAGCCCTCTTGGGACAGATACGCAGTATTTT
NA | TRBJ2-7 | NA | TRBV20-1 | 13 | CSATLGTSYEQYF | TGCAGTGCCACCCTCGGTACCTCCTACGAGCAGTACTTC
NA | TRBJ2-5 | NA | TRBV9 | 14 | CASSPNRVQGTQYF | TGTGCCAGCAGCCCCAACAGGGTCCAAGGGACCCAGTACTTC
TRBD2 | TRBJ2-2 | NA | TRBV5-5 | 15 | CASSFLAGASGELFF | TGTGCCAGCAGCTTTCTCGCGGGAGCGTCCGGGGAGCTGTTTTTT
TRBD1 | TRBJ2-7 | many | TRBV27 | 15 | CASSPSRQGSYEQYF | TGTGCCAGCAGTCCATCACGACAGGGCTCCTACGAGCAGTACTTC
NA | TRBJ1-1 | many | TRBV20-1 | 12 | CSARIEAFSTFF | TGCAGTGCTAGAATTGAGGCCTTTTCCACCTTCTTT
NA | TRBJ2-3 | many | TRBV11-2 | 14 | CASSSSLLTDTQYF | TGTGCCAGCAGCAGCAGTCTACTCACAGATACGCAGTATTTT
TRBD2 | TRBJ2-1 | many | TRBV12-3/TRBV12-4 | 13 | CASSIGTSNEQFF | TGTGCCAGCAGTATCGGGACTAGCAATGAGCAGTTCTTC
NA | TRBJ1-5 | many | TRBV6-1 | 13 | CASGETGNQPQHF | TGTGCCAGCGGGGAGACAGGCAATCAGCCCCAGCATTTT
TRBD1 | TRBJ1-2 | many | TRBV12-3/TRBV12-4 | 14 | CASSPDGQGQGYTF | TGTGCCAGCAGTCCCGACGGACAGGGGCAAGGCTACACCTTC
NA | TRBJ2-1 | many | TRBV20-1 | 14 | CSAPPQLPYNEQFF | TGCAGTGCCCCCCCCCAACTCCCATACAATGAGCAGTTCTTC
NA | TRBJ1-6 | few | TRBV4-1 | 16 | CASSPQTGPYNSPLHF | TGCGCCAGCAGCCCTCAGACAGGTCCCTATAATTCACCCCTCCACTTT
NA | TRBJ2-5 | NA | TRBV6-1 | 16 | CASRIGRELIQETQYF | TGTGCCAGCAGAATCGGACGGGAACTAATACAAGAGACCCAGTACTTC
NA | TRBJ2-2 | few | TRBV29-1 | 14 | CSVPVGTVPGELFF | TGCAGCGTTCCAGTGGGGACCGTCCCCGGGGAGCTGTTTTTT
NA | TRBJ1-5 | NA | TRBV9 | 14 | CASSRGGANQPQHF | TGTGCCAGCAGCCGGGGGGGGGCCAATCAGCCCCAGCATTTT
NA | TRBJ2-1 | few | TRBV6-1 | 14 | CASRLGPGDNEQFF | TGTGCCAGCAGACTGGGCCCCGGAGACAATGAGCAGTTCTTC
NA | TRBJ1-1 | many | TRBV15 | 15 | CATSRVGGMNTEAFF | TGTGCCACCAGCAGAGTGGGAGGTATGAACACTGAAGCTTTCTTT
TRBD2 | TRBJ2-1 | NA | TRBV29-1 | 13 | CSILAGTYNEQFF | TGCAGCATTCTAGCGGGGACCTACAATGAGCAGTTCTTC
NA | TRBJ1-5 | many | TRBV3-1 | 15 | CASSQGGSGNQPQHF | TGTGCCAGCAGCCAAGGGGGATCCGGCAATCAGCCCCAGCATTTT
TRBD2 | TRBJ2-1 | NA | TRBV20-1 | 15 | CSADPGLAGRNEQFF | TGCAGTGCTGACCCGGGACTAGCGGGTAGGAATGAGCAGTTCTTC
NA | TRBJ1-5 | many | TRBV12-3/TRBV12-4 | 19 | CASSARRRGLVFSNQPQHF | TGTGCCAGCAGTGCGCGCCGTAGGGGCTTGGTTTTTAGCAATCAGCCCCAGCATTTT
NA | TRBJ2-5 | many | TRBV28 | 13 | CASTPGTQETQYF | TGTGCCAGCACCCCGGGAACGCAAGAGACCCAGTACTTC
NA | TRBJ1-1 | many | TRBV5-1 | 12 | CASTKENTEAFF | TGCGCCAGCACAAAAGAGAACACTGAAGCTTTCTTT
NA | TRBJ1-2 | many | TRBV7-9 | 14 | CASSLPGLPYGYTF | TGTGCCAGCAGCTTGCCTGGACTCCCGTATGGCTACACCTTC
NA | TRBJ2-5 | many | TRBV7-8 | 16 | CASSFSVYIGQETQYF | TGTGCCAGCAGCTTTTCCGTCTATATTGGCCAAGAGACCCAGTACTTC
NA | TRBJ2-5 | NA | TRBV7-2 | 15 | CASRTRTRPGETQYF | TGTGCCAGCAGAACACGGACTCGACCGGGGGAGACCCAGTACTTC
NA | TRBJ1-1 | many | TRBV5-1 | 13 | CASSFGENTEAFF | TGTGCCAGCAGCTTCGGGGAGAACACTGAAGCTTTCTTT
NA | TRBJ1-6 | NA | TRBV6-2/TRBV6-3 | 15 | CASSSTGHRERALHF | TGTGCCAGCAGTTCGACGGGACACCGGGAGAGGGCCCTCCACTTT
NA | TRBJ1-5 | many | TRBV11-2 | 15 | CASSLGGRPNQPQHF | TGTGCCAGCAGCTTAGGTGGCAGGCCTAATCAGCCCCAGCATTTT
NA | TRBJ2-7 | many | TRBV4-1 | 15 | CASSQEKGPGHEQYF | TGCGCCAGCAGCCAAGAAAAGGGCCCTGGGCACGAGCAGTACTTC
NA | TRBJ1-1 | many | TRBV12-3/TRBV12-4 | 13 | CASSMRGITEAFF | TGTGCCAGCAGTATGAGGGGAATCACTGAAGCTTTCTTT
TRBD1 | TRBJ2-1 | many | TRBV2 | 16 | CASSDNPGTAYNEQFF | TGTGCCAGCAGTGATAACCCCGGGACAGCATACAATGAGCAGTTCTTC
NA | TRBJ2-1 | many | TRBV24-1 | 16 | CATSDPGPPRGNEQFF | TGTGCCACCAGTGATCCCGGCCCTCCTCGAGGCAATGAGCAGTTCTTC
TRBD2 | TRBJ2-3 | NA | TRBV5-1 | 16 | CASSPPSSGGSDTQYF | TGCGCCAGCAGCCCTCCGTCTAGCGGGGGGTCAGATACGCAGTATTTT
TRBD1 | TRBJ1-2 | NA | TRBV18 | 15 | CASSLSRTGNDGYTF | TGTGCCAGCTCACTCTCAAGGACAGGGAATGATGGCTACACCTTC
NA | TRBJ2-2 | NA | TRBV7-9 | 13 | CASSAVITGELFF | TGTGCCAGCAGCGCCGTTATCACCGGGGAGCTGTTTTTT
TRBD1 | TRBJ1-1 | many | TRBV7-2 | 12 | CASSAGGPEAFF | TGTGCCAGCAGCGCAGGGGGCCCTGAAGCTTTCTTT
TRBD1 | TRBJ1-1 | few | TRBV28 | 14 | CASSSGGTNTEAFF | TGTGCCAGCAGTTCAGGGGGGACAAACACTGAAGCTTTCTTT